One sample yielded the 3 T cell receptor beta chains listed below, sequenced in a study of blood T cells in healthy people across ages. It was with a sample-barcoded 5' primer and a J-beta primer mix that a second PCR of roughly 6 to 11 cycles was run. Via MiXCR, TCRdb re-called the 5' RACE reads, giving one row per CDR3 protein. The repertoire holds fewer than 1.5 million distinct CDR3 sequences, with 42% as singletons. Sample: blood. The receptors stem from a woman between 18 and 30 years old in good health.

A few counts support this clonotype. The chain couples TRBV27 to TRBJ2-1; 10 nucleotides match TRBD2. Germline lookup yields CDR1 MNHEY and CDR2 SMNVEV (reference sequence). With V trimmed by 2 bases and J by 4 bases, 5 bases remained unmatched. This CDR3 comprises 16 residues. The CDR3 is CASSLRAGGIYNEQFF. In nucleotides, the CDR3 is TGTGCCAGCAGTTTACGAGCGGGGGGGATATACAATGAGCAGTTCTTC.

The chain is built from TRBV7-2 and TRBJ1-2; D remains ambiguous. CDR1 is SGHTA, CDR2 FQGNSA, per germline. The CDR3 covers 12 residues. V was trimmed by 3 bases and J by 8 bases, leaving 10 bases between them. The CDR3 region is CASSFDNRGYTF. The CDR3, as DNA: TGTGCCAGCAGCTTTGACAATCGGGGCTACACCTTC.

This clonotype was detected only a few times. This sequence joins TRBV20-1 and TRBJ2-3; D is possibly TRBD1 (6 bases). This CDR3 comprises 12 residues. Germline V gene sequence: CDR1 DFQATT, CDR2 SNEGSKA (reference sequence). V shed 5 bases and J shed 6 bases, with 12 bases lying between them. The CDR3 spells CSAPGGGDTQYF. CDR3 sequence (DNA): TGCAGTGCTCCTGGGGGCGGCGATACGCAGTATTTT.